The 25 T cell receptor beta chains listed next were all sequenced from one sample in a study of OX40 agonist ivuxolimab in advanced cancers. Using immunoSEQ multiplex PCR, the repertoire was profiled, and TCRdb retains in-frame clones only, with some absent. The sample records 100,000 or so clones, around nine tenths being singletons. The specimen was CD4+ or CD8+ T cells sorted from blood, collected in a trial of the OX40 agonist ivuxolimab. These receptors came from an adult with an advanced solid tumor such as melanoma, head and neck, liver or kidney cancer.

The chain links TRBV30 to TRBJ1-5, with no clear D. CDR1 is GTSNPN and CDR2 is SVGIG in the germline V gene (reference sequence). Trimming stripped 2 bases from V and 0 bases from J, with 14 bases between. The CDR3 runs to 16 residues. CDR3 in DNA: TGTGCCTGGAGTAAAGCGGACTTTTATAGCAATCAGCCCCAGCATTTT. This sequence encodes CAWSKADFYSNQPQHF.

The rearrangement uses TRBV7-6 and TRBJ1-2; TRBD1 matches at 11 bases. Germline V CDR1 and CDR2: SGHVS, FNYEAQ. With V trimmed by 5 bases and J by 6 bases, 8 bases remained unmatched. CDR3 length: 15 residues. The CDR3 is CASSIGQGAFDGYTF. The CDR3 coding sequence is TGTGCCAGCAGCATCGGACAGGGGGCCTTCGATGGCTACACCTTC.

This chain's CDR3 is CAWRSGTGVNEQFF. Written as DNA, the CDR3 is TGTGCCTGGAGGTCCGGGACAGGGGTCAATGAGCAGTTCTTC. This chain joins TRBV30 and TRBJ2-1, with 10 bases fitting TRBD1. The CDR3 spans 14 residues. Germline V CDR1 and CDR2: GTSNPN, SVGIG (reference sequence). The J segment lost 6 bases and the V segment lost 3 bases, leaving 5 bases of the junction unmatched.

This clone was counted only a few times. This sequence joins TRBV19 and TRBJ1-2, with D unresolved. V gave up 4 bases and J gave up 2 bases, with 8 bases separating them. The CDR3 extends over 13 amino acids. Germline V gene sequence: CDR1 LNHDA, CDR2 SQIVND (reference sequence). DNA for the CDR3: TGTGCCAGTAGTACGGCTTCGAACTATGGCTACACCTTC. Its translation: CASSTASNYGYTF.

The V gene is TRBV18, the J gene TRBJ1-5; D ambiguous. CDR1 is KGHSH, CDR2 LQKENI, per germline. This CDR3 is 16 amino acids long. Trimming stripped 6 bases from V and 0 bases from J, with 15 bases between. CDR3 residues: CASSRARDYSNQPQHF. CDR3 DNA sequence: TGTGCCAGCTCCAGAGCGCGGGATTATAGCAATCAGCCCCAGCATTTT.

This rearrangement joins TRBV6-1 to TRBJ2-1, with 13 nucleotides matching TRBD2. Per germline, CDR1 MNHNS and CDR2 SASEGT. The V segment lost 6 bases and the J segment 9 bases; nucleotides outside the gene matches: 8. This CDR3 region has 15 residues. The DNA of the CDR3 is TGTGCCAGCAGGACCGATGGACTAGCGGGAGCTGAGCAGTTCTTC. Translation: CASRTDGLAGAEQFF.

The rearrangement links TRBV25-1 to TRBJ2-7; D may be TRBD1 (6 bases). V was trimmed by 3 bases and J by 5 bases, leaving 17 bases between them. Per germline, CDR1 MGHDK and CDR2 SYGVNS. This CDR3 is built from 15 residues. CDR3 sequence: CASSDEGVSSDEQYF. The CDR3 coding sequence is TGTGCCAGCAGTGATGAGGGGGTATCTTCGGACGAGCAGTACTTC.

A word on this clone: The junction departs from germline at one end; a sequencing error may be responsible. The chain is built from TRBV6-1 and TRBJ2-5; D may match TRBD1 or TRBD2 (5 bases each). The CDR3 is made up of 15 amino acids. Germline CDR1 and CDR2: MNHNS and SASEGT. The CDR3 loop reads CASSEVGLASGTQYF. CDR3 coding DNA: TGTGCCAGCAGCGAAGTGGGGCTCGCCAGCGGGACCCAGTACTTC.

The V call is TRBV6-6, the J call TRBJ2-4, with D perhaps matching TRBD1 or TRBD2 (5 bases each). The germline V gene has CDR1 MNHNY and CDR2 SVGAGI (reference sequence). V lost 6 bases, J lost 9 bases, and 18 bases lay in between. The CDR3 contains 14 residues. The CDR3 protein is CASSRSGTESIQYF. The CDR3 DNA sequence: TGTGCCAGCAGCCGATCCGGGACGGAGAGCATTCAGTACTTC.

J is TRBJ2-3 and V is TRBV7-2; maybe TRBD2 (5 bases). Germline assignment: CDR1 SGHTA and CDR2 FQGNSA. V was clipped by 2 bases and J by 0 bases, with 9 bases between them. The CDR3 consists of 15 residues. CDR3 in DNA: TGTGCCAGCAGCTTAAAAGCGGCTAGCACAGATACGCAGTATTTT. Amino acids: CASSLKAASTDTQYF.

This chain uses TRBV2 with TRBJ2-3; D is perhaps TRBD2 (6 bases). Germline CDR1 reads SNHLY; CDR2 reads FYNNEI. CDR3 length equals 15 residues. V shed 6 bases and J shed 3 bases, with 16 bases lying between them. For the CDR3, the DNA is TGTGCCAGCAGGCTCATAGCGGCCCCGACAGATACGCAGTATTTT. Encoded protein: CASRLIAAPTDTQYF.

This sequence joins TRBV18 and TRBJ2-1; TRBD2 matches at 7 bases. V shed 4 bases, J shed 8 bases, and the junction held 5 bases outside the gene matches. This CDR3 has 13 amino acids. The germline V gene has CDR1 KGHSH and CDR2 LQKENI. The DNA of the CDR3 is TGTGCCAGCTCACTCCGGGGAGGGGATGAGCAGTTCTTC. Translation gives CASSLRGGDEQFF.

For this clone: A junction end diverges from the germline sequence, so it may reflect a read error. The CDR3 DNA is TGTGCCAGCAGCTTGAGGGGGGCGTCCTTGGACTTC. Translated: CASSLRGASLDF. The rearrangement links TRBV5-6 to TRBJ2-7, with D possibly being TRBD1 or TRBD2 (6 bases each). In germline, CDR1 is SGHDT, CDR2 YYEEEE. CDR3 length equals 12 residues. Full variable domain (remainder filled in from reference TRBV5-6 and TRBJ2-7): DAGVTQSPTHLIKTRGQQVTLRCSPKSGHDTVSWYQQALGQGPQFIFQYYEEEERQRGNFPDRFSGHQFPNYSSELNVNALLLGDSALYLCASSLRGASLDFGPGTRLTVT.

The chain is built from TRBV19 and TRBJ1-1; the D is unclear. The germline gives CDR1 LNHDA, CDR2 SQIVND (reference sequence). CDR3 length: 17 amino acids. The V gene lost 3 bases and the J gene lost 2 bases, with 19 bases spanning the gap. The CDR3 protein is CASSIHQSRVGNTEAFF. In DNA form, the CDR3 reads TGTGCCAGTAGTATCCACCAGTCTCGGGTTGGAAACACTGAAGCTTTCTTT.

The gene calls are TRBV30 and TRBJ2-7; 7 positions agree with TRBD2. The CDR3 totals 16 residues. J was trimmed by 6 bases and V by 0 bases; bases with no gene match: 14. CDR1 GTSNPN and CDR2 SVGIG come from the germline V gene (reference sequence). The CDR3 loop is CAWSVLGAGEGPEQYF. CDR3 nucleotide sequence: TGTGCCTGGAGTGTACTTGGGGCGGGAGAAGGACCCGAGCAGTACTTC.

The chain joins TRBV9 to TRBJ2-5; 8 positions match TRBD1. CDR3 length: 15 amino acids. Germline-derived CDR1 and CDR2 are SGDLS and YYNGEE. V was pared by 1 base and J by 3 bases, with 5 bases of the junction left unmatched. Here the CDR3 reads CASSVSPGGKETQYF. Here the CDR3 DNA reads TGTGCCAGCAGCGTATCCCCAGGGGGCAAAGAGACCCAGTACTTC.

The CDR3 sequence is CASSYSLAGGPRDEQFF. CDR3 DNA: TGCGCCAGCAGCTATTCTCTAGCGGGAGGGCCAAGGGATGAGCAGTTCTTC. V is TRBV5-1 and J is TRBJ2-1, with 12 bases aligning to TRBD2. Unmatched junction bases numbered 12, after V lost 3 bases and J lost 8 bases. The V gene's germline CDR1 is SGHRS and CDR2 YFSETQ. This CDR3 contains 17 residues.

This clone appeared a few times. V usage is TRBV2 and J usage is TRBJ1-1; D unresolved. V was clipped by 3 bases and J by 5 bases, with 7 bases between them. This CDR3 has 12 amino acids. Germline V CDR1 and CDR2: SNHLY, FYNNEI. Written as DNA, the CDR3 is TGTGCCAGCAGTGACGTGTGGACTGAAGCTTTCTTT. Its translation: CASSDVWTEAFF.

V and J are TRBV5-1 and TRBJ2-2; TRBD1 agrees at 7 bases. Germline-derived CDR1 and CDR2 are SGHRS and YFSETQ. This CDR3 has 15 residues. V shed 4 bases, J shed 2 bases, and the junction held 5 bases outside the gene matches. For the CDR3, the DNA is TGCGCCAGCAGCCGCGACAGGGTCAACACCGGGGAGCTGTTTTTT. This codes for CASSRDRVNTGELFF.

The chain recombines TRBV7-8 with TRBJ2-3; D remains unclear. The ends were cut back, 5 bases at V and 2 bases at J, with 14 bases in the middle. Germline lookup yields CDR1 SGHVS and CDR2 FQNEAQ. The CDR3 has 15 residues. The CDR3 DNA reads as TGTGCCAGCAGCCGCAATCGCATAAACACAGATACGCAGTATTTT. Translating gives CASSRNRINTDTQYF.

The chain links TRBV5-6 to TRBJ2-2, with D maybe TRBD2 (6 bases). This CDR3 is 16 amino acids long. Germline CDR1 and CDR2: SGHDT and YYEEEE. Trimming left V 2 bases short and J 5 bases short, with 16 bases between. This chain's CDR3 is CASSFWDFLGTGELFF. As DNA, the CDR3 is TGTGCCAGCAGCTTCTGGGACTTTCTCGGGACCGGGGAGCTGTTTTTT.

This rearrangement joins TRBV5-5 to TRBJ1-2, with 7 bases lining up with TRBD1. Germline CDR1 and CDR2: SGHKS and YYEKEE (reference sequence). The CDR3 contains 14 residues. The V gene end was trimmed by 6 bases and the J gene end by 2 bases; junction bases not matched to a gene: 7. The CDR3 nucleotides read TGTGCCAGCAACCCACGGGACAGCAACTATGGCTACACCTTC. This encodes CASNPRDSNYGYTF.

CDR3 DNA sequence: TGTGCCAGCAGTTCCACCCCCTGGACAGGGTCCTATGGCTACACCTTC. This gives the protein CASSSTPWTGSYGYTF. The V and J genes are TRBV6-5 and TRBJ1-2; 8 bases map to TRBD1. With V trimmed by 4 bases and J by 4 bases, 11 bases remained unmatched. In germline, CDR1 is MNHEY, CDR2 SVGAGI. This CDR3 contains 16 residues.

CDR3 coding DNA: TGTGCCAGCAGCCTAAACAGGGAGGGGGACAATGAGCAGTTCTTC. Translation gives CASSLNREGDNEQFF. The gene calls are TRBV7-9 and TRBJ2-1, with D possibly matching TRBD2 (7 bases). Germline loops: CDR1 SEHNR, CDR2 FQNEAQ (reference sequence). V was cut by 5 bases and J by 5 bases, with 16 bases left in between. CDR3 length: 15 residues.

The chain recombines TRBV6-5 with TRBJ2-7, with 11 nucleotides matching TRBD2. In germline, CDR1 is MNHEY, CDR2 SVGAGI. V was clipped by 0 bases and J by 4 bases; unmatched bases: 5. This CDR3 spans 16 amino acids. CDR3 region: CASSYSQTSGNYEQYF. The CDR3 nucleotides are TGTGCCAGCAGTTACTCGCAGACTAGCGGGAATTACGAGCAGTACTTC.